Shown below are 6 T cell receptor beta chains from a single sample sequenced in a study of blood T cell repertoires in COVID-19. Assay: immunoSEQ multiplex PCR; the TCRdb copy retains only in-frame clones and omits some. The table shows 200,000 to 300,000 clones, with 87% occurring only once. Sequenced input: peripheral blood. The source is a woman aged 40 to 55 who had recovered from COVID-19.

CDR3 bases: TGTGCCAGCAGTGAAGTCGGCTATGGCTACACCTTC. Its translation: CASSEVGYGYTF. The rearrangement joins TRBV6-1 to TRBJ1-2; the D is unclear. Germline V CDR1 and CDR2: MNHNS, SASEGT. CDR3 size: 12 residues. V was trimmed by 1 base and J by 4 bases, leaving 4 bases between them.

The chain recombines TRBV4-1 with TRBJ2-2; D possibly corresponds to TRBD2 (5 bases). CDR1 and CDR2 (germline): MGHRA, YSYEKL. This CDR3 comprises 18 residues. Trimming stripped 1 base from V and 1 base from J, with 16 bases between. This CDR3 reads CASSQGLWRRVNTGELFF. DNA of the CDR3: TGCGCCAGCAGCCAAGGACTCTGGAGGCGGGTGAACACCGGGGAGCTGTTTTTT.

The rearrangement joins TRBV19 to TRBJ2-1; 9 bases are shared with TRBD2. Germline loops: CDR1 LNHDA, CDR2 SQIVND (reference sequence). The CDR3 totals 16 residues. J was trimmed by 0 bases and V by 5 bases; bases with no gene match: 5. The CDR3 sequence is CASSGLAPSSYNEQFF. The CDR3, as DNA: TGTGCCAGTAGTGGACTAGCGCCTAGCTCCTACAATGAGCAGTTCTTC.

The V call is TRBV19, the J call TRBJ2-3, with 7 bases lining up with TRBD2. Germline V gene lookup returns CDR1 LNHDA and CDR2 SQIVND (reference sequence). Trimming cost V 3 bases and J 0 bases; bases outside gene matches: 3. The CDR3 spans 15 residues. The CDR3 DNA reads TGTGCCAGTAGTATCGGGGGGAGCAGCACAGATACGCAGTATTTT. Residues: CASSIGGSSTDTQYF.

This clone was detected once. V gene TRBV6-2 or TRBV6-3 combines with J gene TRBJ2-2; TRBD2 might be the D (6 bases). Germline V CDR1 and CDR2: MNHEY, SVGEGT. V lost 4 bases and J lost 3, with 6 bases in between. This CDR3 region has 13 residues. This CDR3 is CASSWDYTGELFF. The CDR3 nucleotides are TGTGCCAGCAGTTGGGACTACACCGGGGAGCTGTTTTTT.

This clone was counted only a few times. The chain couples TRBV29-1 to TRBJ1-2; 9 bases fit TRBD1. Germline V gene data show CDR1 as SQVTM and CDR2 as ANQGSEA. The J segment lost 2 bases and the V segment lost 7 bases, leaving 8 bases of the junction unmatched. The CDR3 totals 14 residues. The CDR3 DNA reads as TGCAGCGCCCCTCGGACAGGGGAGAACTATGGCTACACCTTC. Its protein product is CSAPRTGENYGYTF.